This record concerns one T cell receptor beta chain sequence. Its specificity is not known. The protocol was immunoSEQ multiplex PCR, while the TCRdb copy is restricted to in-frame clones and leaves out a portion. The repertoire holds roughly 36,000 clones, with 65% to 85% as singletons. This specimen belongs to a study of OX40 agonist ivuxolimab in advanced cancers. Study-level results: On average, CD8+ T cells had more expanded clones than CD4+.

CDR3 length: 15 amino acids. J lost 4 bases, V lost 5 bases, and 8 bases had no gene match. Germline V CDR1 and CDR2: MGHRA, YSYEKL. The sample was CD4+ or CD8+ T cells sorted from blood, taken in a trial of the OX40 agonist ivuxolimab. The rearrangement uses TRBV4-1 and TRBJ2-7; TRBD2 matches at 10 bases. The TCR sequence derives from an adult with an advanced solid tumor such as melanoma, head and neck, liver or kidney cancer. The CDR3 sequence: CASSYYTSGTYEQYF. The CDR3 DNA reads TGCGCCAGCAGCTATTATACTAGCGGGACATACGAGCAGTACTTC.